Each of the 15 T cell receptor beta chains below was sequenced from the same sample in a study of cytomegalovirus exposure and HLA in healthy donors. Primers: 60 Vbeta forward and 13 Jbeta reverse. Clones were sequenced by immunoSEQ multiplex PCR, and TCRdb holds only the in-frame ones, with some missing. The data contain over 120,000 clones, around 82% of them singletons. What was sequenced was PBMCs. The source of these receptors is a female donor in good health and CMV-seronegative.

The rearrangement joins TRBV14 to TRBJ2-7; 11 bases fit TRBD2. J was trimmed by 1 base and V by 1 base; bases with no gene match: 3. Germline assignment: CDR1 SGHDN and CDR2 FVKESK. The CDR3 has 16 residues. CDR3 amino acids: CASSQGRLAGSYEQYF. The CDR3 DNA reads TGTGCCAGCAGCCAAGGCCGACTAGCGGGGTCCTACGAGCAGTACTTC.

This clone was seen only once. At one of its ends the junction is not consistent with the germline gene, which may arise from a read error. CDR3 sequence: CASSELLPGTTGYGYPF. DNA for the CDR3: TGTGCCAGCAGTGAATTACTCCCCGGCACAACAGGCTATGGCTACCCCTTC. The chain couples TRBV2 to TRBJ1-2; D is possibly TRBD1 (5 bases). Germline values: CDR1 SNHLY, CDR2 FYNNEI. The CDR3 extends over 17 amino acids.

The gene calls are TRBV6-1 and TRBJ2-1; the D gene is possibly TRBD2 (6 bases). Trimming cost V 4 bases and J 12 bases, with 16 bases left between them. This CDR3 is built from 13 residues. Germline CDR1 is MNHNS and CDR2 is SASEGT. CDR3 loop: CASSVVAEMGQFF. The CDR3 coding sequence is TGTGCCAGCAGTGTGGTAGCGGAGATGGGGCAGTTCTTC.

CDR3 sequence: CASHPSGSSYEQYF. CDR3 nucleotide sequence: TGTGCCAGCCACCCCAGCGGGAGCTCCTACGAGCAGTACTTC. This sequence joins TRBV28 and TRBJ2-7, with 8 bases identical to TRBD2. With 8 bases clipped from V and 0 bases from J, the junction kept 6 bases outside the gene matches. This CDR3 is 14 amino acids long. The V gene's germline CDR1 is MDHEN and CDR2 SYDVKM.

The chain has TRBV4-2 and TRBJ2-7, with 7 bases fitting TRBD1. J lost 3 bases, V lost 1 base, and 3 bases had no gene match. CDR1 is LGHNA, CDR2 YNFKEQ, per germline. CDR3 length: 14 residues. The CDR3 reads CASSQGGTVYEQYF. The CDR3 DNA sequence: TGTGCCAGCAGCCAAGGAGGGACAGTCTACGAGCAGTACTTC.

The V gene is TRBV27, the J gene TRBJ2-7; possibly TRBD1 for D (6 bases). Germline V gene lookup returns CDR1 MNHEY and CDR2 SMNVEV (reference sequence). The V and J ends lost 3 bases and 2 bases respectively, with 11 bases between them. There are 14 residues in the CDR3. CDR3 region: CASSFGRGTYEQYF. As DNA, the CDR3 is TGTGCCAGCAGTTTCGGCAGGGGTACCTACGAGCAGTACTTC.

The chain links TRBV28 to TRBJ2-1; D not resolved. The CDR3 is 14 amino acids. Looked up from germline, CDR1 is MDHEN and CDR2 is SYDVKM. V lost 5 bases, J lost 8 bases, and 16 bases lay in between. This chain's CDR3 is CASSELSSVYEQFF. The CDR3 DNA follows: TGTGCCAGCAGTGAGCTATCGTCCGTCTATGAGCAGTTCTTC.

This chain connects TRBV2 to TRBJ2-1; TRBD2 agrees at 7 bases. V lost 8 bases, J lost 9 bases, and 4 bases stayed unmatched. CDR3 length: 11 residues. In germline, CDR1 is SNHLY, CDR2 FYNNEI. The CDR3 DNA is TGTGCCAGCTCTAGGGAGGGTGAGCAGTTCTTC. Amino acids: CASSREGEQFF.

This clone has just a few counts. The V gene is TRBV9, the J gene TRBJ2-5; TRBD1 aligns across 10 bases. The CDR3 spans 15 residues. In germline, CDR1 is SGDLS, CDR2 YYNGEE. The trim removed 3 bases at V and 5 bases at J, leaving 7 bases unmatched. The CDR3 sequence: CASSADRGREETQYF. DNA for the CDR3: TGTGCCAGCAGCGCCGACAGGGGGCGCGAGGAGACCCAGTACTTC.

This clone was picked up a small number of times. The chain is built from TRBV5-1 and TRBJ1-2; 7 positions agree with TRBD1. The CDR3 sequence is 13 residues long. The ends lost 4 bases at V and 6 bases at J; junction bases unmatched: 6. Looked up from germline, CDR1 is SGHRS and CDR2 is YFSETQ. The CDR3 sequence: CASSRDRVDGYTF. The CDR3 DNA reads as TGCGCCAGCAGCCGAGACAGGGTTGATGGCTACACCTTC.

For the CDR3, the DNA is TGTGCCTGGAAAGGAGAACGAGAACAGCCCCAGCATTTT. This encodes CAWKGEREQPQHF. V gene TRBV30 combines with J gene TRBJ1-5, with D hard to call. CDR1 is GTSNPN and CDR2 is SVGIG in the germline V gene (reference sequence). Trimming removed 4 bases from V and 7 bases from J, with 14 bases in between. CDR3 size: 13 residues.

This sequence joins TRBV28 and TRBJ2-1; D gene uncertain. Germline V CDR1 and CDR2: MDHEN, SYDVKM. Trimming took off 7 bases at V and 4 bases at J, with 20 bases between the two ends. CDR3 length: 16 residues. Written as DNA, the CDR3 is TGTGCCAGCACCTCAATGTTGTCAGGTTATTACAATGAGCAGTTCTTC. Translating gives CASTSMLSGYYNEQFF.

This clone was found a few times. The rearrangement joins TRBV6-1 to TRBJ2-7; TRBD2 aligns across 7 bases. Germline CDR1 MNHNS, CDR2 SASEGT. The CDR3 contains 15 residues. V dropped 7 bases and J dropped 0; count of bases not matched to a gene: 9. This CDR3 is CASTPLGGSSYEQYF. For the CDR3, the DNA is TGTGCCAGCACCCCACTGGGCGGGAGCTCCTACGAGCAGTACTTC.

This clone is a singleton in its sample. The rearrangement links TRBV7-9 to TRBJ1-2; maybe TRBD1 (5 bases). The V gene's germline CDR1 is SEHNR and CDR2 FQNEAQ (reference sequence). V gave up 6 bases and J gave up 3 bases, with 14 bases separating them. CDR3 length: 14 residues. In DNA form, the CDR3 reads TGTGCCAGCAGTATACAGGTGCCGGACTATGGCTACACCTTC. Translating it yields CASSIQVPDYGYTF.

The chain combines TRBV6-1 with TRBJ1-2; tentatively, D is TRBD1 (5 bases). V shed 6 bases and J shed 5 bases, with 19 bases lying between them. This CDR3 contains 15 residues. The germline CDR1 and CDR2 sequences are MNHNS and SASEGT. In nucleotides, the CDR3 is TGTGCCAGCAGGCTTGAAGGGGTGGCGACTTATGGCTACACCTTC. It codes for CASRLEGVATYGYTF.